The present entry profiles one TCR beta chain with its context. Its antigen is unknown. Read data end 3 residues before the CDR3 end; the end is taken from the germline J gene. This specimen belongs to a study of Tregs in tolerant kidney transplant recipients (dated by TCRdb to between 2018 and 2020). As for the study more broadly: The study used TCRbeta sequencing to identify donor-specific regulatory T cells before combined kidney and bone marrow transplantation, then tracked those cells after transplant. Overall study results and their limits: Because only a small number of patients were included, the study had limitations, and the results will need to be validated in larger populations as well as under other immunosuppression protocols. In tolerant patients, the expansion of donor-specific Tregs was greater than global Treg expansion, suggesting that the expansion was antigen-driven rather than nonspecific. Biological reproducibility was not directly addressed, though technical replication error appeared minimal. Expanding Tregs with activated donor B cells appeared to identify the most biologically relevant and donor-specific TCRbeta repertoire. PCR primers changed over time for some patients, so nucleotide-level comparison across those patients' samples was not possible.

For CDR1 and CDR2, the germline V gene lists SNHLY and FYNNEI. At the junction V is shortened by 5 bases and J by 4 bases, with 17 bases in between. CDR3 length: 15 amino acids, cysteine to phenylalanine. Shown are 36 bases from within the CDR3, in frame from base 1. Genomic DNA was extracted from sorted cells with the QIAGEN DNeasy Blood and Tissue Kit for TCRbeta CDR3 sequencing. High-throughput TCRbeta CDR3 sequencing, which included PCR amplification with bias correction and internal controls, was done commercially through immunoSEQ. Per the source publication's procedure: Unique productive TCRbeta sequences were defined by CDR3 nucleotide sequence when primers matched and otherwise by CDR3 amino acid sequence together with Vbeta and Jbeta genes. Sorting error was corrected by removing sequences shared between sorted populations at a frequency ratio of 2:1 or less, and the remaining shared sequences were assigned to the higher population. Donor-reactive sequences were defined as at least 5-fold expanded in CFSE-low cells versus unstimulated cells, with frequency of at least 0.01% in CFSE-low cells. Jensen-Shannon divergence calculated on the top 100 TCRbeta sequences ranked by frequency was used to measure repertoire divergence. For any sample with multiple sequencing runs, sorting error was corrected in each run separately before the runs were pooled. Here the immuneACCESS table is served through TCRdb, limited to in-frame sequences with V and J called. Missing clones are a known gap in these copies; in checked studies unresolved V genes cover under half, and the rest lacks a known reason. V and J calls and clone size are given by that table; D and trimming were obtained from the DNA. The table for this sample records 25,000 to 40,000 clones. In total, the top ten clones hold less than 2% of the sample.

The transplants used related donors with nonmyeloablative bone marrow transplantation, and mixed chimerism in the human trials was transient. Unstimulated Tregs (CD4+CD25+CD127-), CD4+ non-Tregs (CD4+CD25-), CD4 and CD8 cells were FACS-sorted from thawed PBMCs. Several combined kidney and bone marrow transplant recipients from the ITN036ST trial were included as patients, and samples were available only from these trial subjects. Healthy control blood was processed to PBMCs by Ficoll density gradient and cryopreserved, and patient PBMCs were collected before and after transplant. The receptor was isolated from a human patient who received a combined kidney and bone marrow transplant. Donor T cells from the graft may be present among the T cells after a transplant. Here the chain combines TRBV2 and TRBJ1-2; the D gene cannot be named for sure. Sequenced material: CD4+ T cells from blood (PBMCs), taken 24 months after the transplant. This receptor carries the CDR3 CASSSYAGALYGYTF. The part of the CDR3 DNA that was read is TGTGCCAGCAGTTCTTATGCAGGAGCCCTCTATGGC.